This T cell receptor (beta chain) is drawn from a study of PD-L1 blockade in urothelial cancer. In the study overall: The authors examined blood 3 weeks (second dose) and 6 weeks after treatment start.

Indicated time point: peripheral blood 6 weeks after treatment start. Method: immunoSEQ multiplex PCR; TCRdb's copy keeps in-frame clones and lacks some. The sample lists about 48,000 clones, roughly 80% seen once, with approximately 10% in the top ten. The CDR3 has 23 amino acids. Germline V gene lookup returns CDR1 LNHDA and CDR2 SQIVND (reference sequence). The trim removed 1 base at V and 5 bases at J, leaving 26 bases unmatched. The sequenced sample was PBMCs, obtained around atezolizumab (anti-PD-L1) treatment. This rearrangement joins TRBV19 to TRBJ2-2, with 9 bases lining up with TRBD1. The sequence derives from a man in his 70s with urothelial cancer. The CDR3 here is CASSIGAGTDRGARNKATGELFF. The CDR3 coding sequence is TGTGCCAGTAGTATAGGGGCCGGGACGGACAGGGGAGCCCGCAATAAGGCAACCGGGGAGCTGTTTTTT.